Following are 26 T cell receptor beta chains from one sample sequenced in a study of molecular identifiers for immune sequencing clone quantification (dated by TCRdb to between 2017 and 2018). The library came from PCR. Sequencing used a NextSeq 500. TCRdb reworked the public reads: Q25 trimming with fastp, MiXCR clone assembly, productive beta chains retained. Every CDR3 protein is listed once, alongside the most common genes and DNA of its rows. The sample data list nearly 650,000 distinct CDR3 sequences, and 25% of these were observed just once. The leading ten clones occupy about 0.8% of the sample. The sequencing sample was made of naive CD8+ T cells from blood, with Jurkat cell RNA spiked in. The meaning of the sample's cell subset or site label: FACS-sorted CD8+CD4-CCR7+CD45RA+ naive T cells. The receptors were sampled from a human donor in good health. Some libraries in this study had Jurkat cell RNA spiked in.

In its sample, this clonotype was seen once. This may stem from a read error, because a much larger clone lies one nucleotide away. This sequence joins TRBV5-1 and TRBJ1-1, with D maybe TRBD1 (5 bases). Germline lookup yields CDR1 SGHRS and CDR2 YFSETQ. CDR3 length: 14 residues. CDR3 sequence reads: CASSTGPMNTETFF. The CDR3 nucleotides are TGCGCCAGCAGCACGGGACCGATGAACACTGAAACTTTCTTT. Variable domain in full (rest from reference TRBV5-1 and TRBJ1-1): KAGVTQTPRYLIKTRGQQVTLSCSPISGHRSVSWYQQTPGQGLQFLFEYFSETQRNKGNFPGRFSGRQFSNSRSEMNVSTLELGDSALYLCASSTGPMNTETFFGQGTRLTVV.

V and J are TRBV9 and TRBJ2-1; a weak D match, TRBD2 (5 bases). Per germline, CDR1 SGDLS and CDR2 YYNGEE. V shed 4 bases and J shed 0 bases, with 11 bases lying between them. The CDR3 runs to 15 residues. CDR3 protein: CASSSDFSSYNEQFF. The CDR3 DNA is TGTGCCAGCAGCTCGGACTTTAGCTCCTACAATGAGCAGTTCTTC.

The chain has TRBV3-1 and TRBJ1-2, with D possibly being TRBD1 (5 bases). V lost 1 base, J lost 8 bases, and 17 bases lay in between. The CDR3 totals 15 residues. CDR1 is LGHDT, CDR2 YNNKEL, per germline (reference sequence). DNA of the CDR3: TGTGCCAGCAGCCAAGGCACCTGGGACCCCCAGGGCTACACCTTC. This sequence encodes CASSQGTWDPQGYTF.

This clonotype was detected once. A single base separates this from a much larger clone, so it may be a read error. The CDR3 sequence is CASGLDRTSGGANEQYF. The CDR3 DNA reads as TGTGCTAGTGGTTTGGACCGGACTAGCGGGGGGGCCAACGAGCAGTACTTC. The chain uses TRBV12-5 and TRBJ2-7; 15 bases fit TRBD2. CDR3 length: 17 amino acids. V dropped 1 base and J dropped 5; count of bases not matched to a gene: 6. Germline-derived CDR1 and CDR2 are LGHNT and FRNRAP.

The CDR3 DNA reads as TGTGCCAGCAGCCAAGGTTCCGGAGTGGGGGGGACGGCCTATGAGCAGTTCTTC. This sequence encodes CASSQGSGVGGTAYEQFF. This chain links TRBV4-2 with TRBJ2-1; 7 positions match TRBD2. The CDR3 length is 18 residues. Per the germline V gene, CDR1 is LGHNA and CDR2 is YNFKEQ. The trim removed 1 base at V and 8 bases at J, leaving 17 bases unmatched.

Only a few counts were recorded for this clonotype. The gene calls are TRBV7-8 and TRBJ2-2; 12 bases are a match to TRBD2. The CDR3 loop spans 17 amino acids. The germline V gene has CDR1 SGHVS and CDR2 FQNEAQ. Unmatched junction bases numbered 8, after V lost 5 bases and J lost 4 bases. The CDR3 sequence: CASSPTSGGPLTGELFF. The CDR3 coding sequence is TGTGCCAGCAGCCCGACTAGCGGGGGTCCACTCACCGGGGAGCTGTTTTTT.

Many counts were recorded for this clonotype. Here the CDR3 reads CASSLGLAVTVNEQFF. The CDR3 DNA is TGTGCCAGCAGCTTAGGACTAGCGGTGACCGTCAATGAGCAGTTCTTC. The chain combines TRBV11-2 with TRBJ2-1; 9 nucleotides align to TRBD2. The CDR3 covers 16 residues. Per the germline V gene, CDR1 is SGHAT and CDR2 is FQNNGV. J lost 6 bases, V lost 1 base, and 7 bases had no gene match.

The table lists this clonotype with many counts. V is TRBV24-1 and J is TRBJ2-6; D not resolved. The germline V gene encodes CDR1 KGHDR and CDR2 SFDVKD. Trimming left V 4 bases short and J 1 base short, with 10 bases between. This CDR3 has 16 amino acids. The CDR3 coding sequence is TGTGCCACCAGTGACTCAATATTATCTGGGGCCAACGTCCTGACTTTC. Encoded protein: CATSDSILSGANVLTF.

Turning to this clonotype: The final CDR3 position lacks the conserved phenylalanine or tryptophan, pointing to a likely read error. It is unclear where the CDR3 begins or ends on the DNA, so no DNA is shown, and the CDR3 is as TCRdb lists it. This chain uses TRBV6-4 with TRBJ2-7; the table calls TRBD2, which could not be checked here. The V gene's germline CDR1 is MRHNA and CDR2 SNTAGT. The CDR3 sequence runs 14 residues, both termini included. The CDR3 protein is CACSGRLARTPSPS.

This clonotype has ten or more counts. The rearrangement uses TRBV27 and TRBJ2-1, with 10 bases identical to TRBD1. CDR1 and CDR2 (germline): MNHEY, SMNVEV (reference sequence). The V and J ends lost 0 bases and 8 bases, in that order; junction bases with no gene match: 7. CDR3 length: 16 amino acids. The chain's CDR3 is CASSLSWGTGVYEQFF. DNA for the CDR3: TGTGCCAGCAGTTTATCGTGGGGGACAGGGGTCTATGAGCAGTTCTTC.

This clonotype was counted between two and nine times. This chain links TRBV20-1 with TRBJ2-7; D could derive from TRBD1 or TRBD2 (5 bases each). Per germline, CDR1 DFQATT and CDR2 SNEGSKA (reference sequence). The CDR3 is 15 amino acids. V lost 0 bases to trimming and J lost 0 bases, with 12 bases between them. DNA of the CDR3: TGCAGTGCTAGAGACTACGGGGCGCCCTCCTACGAGCAGTACTTC. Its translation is CSARDYGAPSYEQYF.

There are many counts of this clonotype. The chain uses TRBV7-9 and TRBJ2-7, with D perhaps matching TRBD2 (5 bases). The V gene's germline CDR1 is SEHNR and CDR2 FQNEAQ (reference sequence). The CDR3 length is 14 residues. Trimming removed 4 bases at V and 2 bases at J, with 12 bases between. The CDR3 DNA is TGTGCCAGCAGCTCAAAGGACTGGCCCTACGAGCAGTACTTC. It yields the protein CASSSKDWPYEQYF.

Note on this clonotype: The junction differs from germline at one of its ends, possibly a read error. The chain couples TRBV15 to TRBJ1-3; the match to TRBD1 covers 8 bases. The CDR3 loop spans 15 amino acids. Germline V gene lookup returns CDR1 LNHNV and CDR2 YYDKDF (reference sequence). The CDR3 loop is CATSSGQGRGSTIYF. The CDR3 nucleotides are TGTGCCACCAGCAGCGGACAGGGAAGAGGAAGCACCATATATTTT.

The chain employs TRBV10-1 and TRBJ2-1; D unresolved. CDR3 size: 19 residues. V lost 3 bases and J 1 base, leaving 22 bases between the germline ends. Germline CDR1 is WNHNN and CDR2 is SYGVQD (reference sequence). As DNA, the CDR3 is TGCGCCAGCAGTGATACCAAACCGTCCAGGCGGAATTCCTACAATGAGCAGTTCTTC. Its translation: CASSDTKPSRRNSYNEQFF.

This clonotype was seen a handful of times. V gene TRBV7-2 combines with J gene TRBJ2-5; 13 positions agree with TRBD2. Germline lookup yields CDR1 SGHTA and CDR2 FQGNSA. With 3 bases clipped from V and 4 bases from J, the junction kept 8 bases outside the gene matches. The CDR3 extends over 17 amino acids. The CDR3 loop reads CASSFDRTSGSVETQYF. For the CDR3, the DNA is TGTGCCAGCAGCTTCGATCGGACTAGCGGGAGTGTAGAGACCCAGTACTTC.

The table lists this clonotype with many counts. This chain's CDR3 is CASSLDTQYF. The CDR3 coding sequence is TGTGCCAGCAGTTTGGATACGCAGTATTTT. The rearrangement links TRBV7-9 to TRBJ2-3; D is undetermined. Trimming stripped 6 bases from V and 6 bases from J, with 4 bases between. This CDR3 spans 10 amino acids. Germline lookup yields CDR1 SEHNR and CDR2 FQNEAQ (reference sequence).

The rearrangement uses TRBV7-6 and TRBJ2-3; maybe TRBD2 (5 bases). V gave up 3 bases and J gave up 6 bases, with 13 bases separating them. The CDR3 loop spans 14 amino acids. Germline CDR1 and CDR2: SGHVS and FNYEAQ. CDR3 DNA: TGTGCCAGCAGCTTTGCGGGCGCCCAGGATACGCAGTATTTT. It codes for CASSFAGAQDTQYF.

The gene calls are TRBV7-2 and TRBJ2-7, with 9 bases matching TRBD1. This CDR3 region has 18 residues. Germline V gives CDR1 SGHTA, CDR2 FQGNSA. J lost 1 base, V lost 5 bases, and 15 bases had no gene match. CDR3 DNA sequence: TGTGCCAGCAGCCTCCTCCCGGGACAGGGTATAACTTCCTACGAGCAGTACTTC. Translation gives CASSLLPGQGITSYEQYF.

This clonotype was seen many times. In DNA form, the CDR3 reads TGTGCCAGCAGCTTCCAGGGGGCTAACGCCGGGGAGCTGTTTTTT. This gives the protein CASSFQGANAGELFF. V gene TRBV7-9 combines with J gene TRBJ2-2; TRBD1 matches 8 bases. V was clipped by 3 bases and J by 6 bases; unmatched bases: 6. Germline-derived CDR1 and CDR2 are SEHNR and FQNEAQ (reference sequence). The length of the CDR3 is 15 residues.

CDR3 residues: CASSQEDVPSFYGYTF. The CDR3, as DNA: TGTGCCAGCAGCCAAGAGGACGTGCCCTCCTTTTATGGCTACACCTTC. V and J are TRBV14 and TRBJ1-2; D unresolved. Trimming pared 0 bases from V and 5 bases from J, leaving 16 bases between. Germline lookup yields CDR1 SGHDN and CDR2 FVKESK. This CDR3 has 16 residues.

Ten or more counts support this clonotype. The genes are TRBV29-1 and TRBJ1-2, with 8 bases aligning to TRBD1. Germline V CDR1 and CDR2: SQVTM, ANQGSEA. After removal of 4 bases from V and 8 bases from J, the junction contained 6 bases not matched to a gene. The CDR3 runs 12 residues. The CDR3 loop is CSVVGRGRGYTF. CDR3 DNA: TGCAGCGTTGTAGGCAGGGGGCGAGGCTACACCTTC.

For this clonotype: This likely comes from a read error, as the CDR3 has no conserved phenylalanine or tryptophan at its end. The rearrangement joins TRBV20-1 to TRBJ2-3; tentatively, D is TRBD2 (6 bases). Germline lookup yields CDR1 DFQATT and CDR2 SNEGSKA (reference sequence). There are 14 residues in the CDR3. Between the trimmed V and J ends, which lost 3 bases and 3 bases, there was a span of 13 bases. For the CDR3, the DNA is TGCAGTGCTAGTAGTCTGGGGGGAACAGATACGCAGTATTCT. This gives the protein CSASSLGGTDTQYS.

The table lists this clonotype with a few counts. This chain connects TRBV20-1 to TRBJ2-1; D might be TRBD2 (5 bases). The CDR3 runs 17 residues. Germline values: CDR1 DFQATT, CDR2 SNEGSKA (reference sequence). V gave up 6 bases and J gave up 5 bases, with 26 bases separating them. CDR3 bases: TGCAGTGCCCTCACTTCCATCGACTACCGAGCACACAATGAGCAGTTCTTC. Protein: CSALTSIDYRAHNEQFF.

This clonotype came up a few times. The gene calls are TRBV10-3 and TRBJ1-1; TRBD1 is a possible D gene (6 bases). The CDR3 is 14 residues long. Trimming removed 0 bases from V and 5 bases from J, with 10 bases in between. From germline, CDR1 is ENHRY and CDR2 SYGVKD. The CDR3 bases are TGTGCCATCAGTGAGTCAGGGGGTAGGACTGAAGCTTTCTTT. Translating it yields CAISESGGRTEAFF.

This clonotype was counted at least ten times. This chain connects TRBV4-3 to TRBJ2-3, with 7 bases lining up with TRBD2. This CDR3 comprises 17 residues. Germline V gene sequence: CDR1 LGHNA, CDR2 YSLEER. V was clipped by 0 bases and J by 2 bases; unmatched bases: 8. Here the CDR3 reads CASSQDTGTTLTDTQYF. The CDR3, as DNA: TGCGCCAGCAGCCAAGACACCGGGACTACGCTCACAGATACGCAGTATTTT.

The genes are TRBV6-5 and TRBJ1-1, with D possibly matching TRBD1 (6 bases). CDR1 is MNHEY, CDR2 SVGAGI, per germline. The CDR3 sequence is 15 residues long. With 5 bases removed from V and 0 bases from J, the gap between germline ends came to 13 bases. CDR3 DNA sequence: TGTGCCAGCAGTACGGGGGGCCTTATGAACACTGAAGCTTTCTTT. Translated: CASSTGGLMNTEAFF.